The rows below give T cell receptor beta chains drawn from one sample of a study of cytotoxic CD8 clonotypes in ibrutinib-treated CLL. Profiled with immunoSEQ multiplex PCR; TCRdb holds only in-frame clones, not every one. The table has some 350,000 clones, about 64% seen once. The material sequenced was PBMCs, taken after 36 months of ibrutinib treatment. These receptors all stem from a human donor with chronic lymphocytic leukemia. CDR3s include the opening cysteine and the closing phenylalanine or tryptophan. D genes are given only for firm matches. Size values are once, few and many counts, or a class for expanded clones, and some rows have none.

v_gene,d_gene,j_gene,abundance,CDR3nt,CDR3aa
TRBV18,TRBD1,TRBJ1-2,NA,TGTGCCAGCTCACCAAGAACAGGGGGCTATGGCTACACCTTC,CASSPRTGGYGYTF
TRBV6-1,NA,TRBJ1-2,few,TGTGCCAGCAGTGAAGCGTACAGGATCTATGGCTACACCTTC,CASSEAYRIYGYTF
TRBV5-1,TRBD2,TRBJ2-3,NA,TGCGCCAGCAGCTCCGGGACTAGTCTGAGCACAGATACGCAGTATTTT,CASSSGTSLSTDTQYF
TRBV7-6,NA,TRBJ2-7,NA,TGTGCCAGCAGCCCGGGAGAACAATACGAGCAGTACTTC,CASSPGEQYEQYF
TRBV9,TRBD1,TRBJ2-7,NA,TGTGCCAGCAGCGTAGAAGGGACAGGGCTATACGAGCAGTACTTC,CASSVEGTGLYEQYF
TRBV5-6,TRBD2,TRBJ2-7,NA,TGTGCCAGCAGTCGAGGACTAGCGGGAGGCTACGAGCAGTACTTC,CASSRGLAGGYEQYF
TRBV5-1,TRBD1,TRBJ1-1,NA,TGCGCCAGCAGCTTGGTGACAGGGTGGGGCACTGAAGCTTTCTTT,CASSLVTGWGTEAFF
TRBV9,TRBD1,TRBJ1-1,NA,TGTGCCAGCAGCGTAGGGACAGGGAGTACTGAAGCTTTCTTT,CASSVGTGSTEAFF
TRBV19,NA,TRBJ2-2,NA,TGTGCCAGTAGTAGTCGGAGAAAGGACACCGGGGAGCTGTTTTTT,CASSSRRKDTGELFF
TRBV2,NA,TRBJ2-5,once,TGTGCCAGCAGTGACCAGGAAGAGACCCAGTACTTC,CASSDQEETQYF
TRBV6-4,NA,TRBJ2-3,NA,TGTGCCAGCAGTGCTTTAGGTCAGGGTACGCAGTATTTT,CASSALGQGTQYF
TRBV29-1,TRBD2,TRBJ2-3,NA,TGCAGCGTGGCAGCGGGATCAGATACGCAGTATTTT,CSVAAGSDTQYF
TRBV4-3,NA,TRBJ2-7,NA,TGCGCCAGCAGTCGTAGTTCCAGCTCCTACGAGCAGTACTTC,CASSRSSSSYEQYF
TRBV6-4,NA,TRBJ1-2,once,TGTGGGGGACTCCCCTATGGCTACACCTTC,CGGLPYGYTF
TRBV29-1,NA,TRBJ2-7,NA,TGCAGCGTTGAGGACACCTACGAGCAGTACTTC,CSVEDTYEQYF
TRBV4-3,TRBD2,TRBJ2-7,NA,TGCGCCAGCAGCCAGGCTCTAGCGGGGGTTCTCTACGAGCAGTACTTC,CASSQALAGVLYEQYF
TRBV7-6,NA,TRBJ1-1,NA,TGTGCCAGCAGCCTAGACAGCGGGGGTAAAACTGAAGCTTTCTTT,CASSLDSGGKTEAFF
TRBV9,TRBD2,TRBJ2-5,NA,TGTGCCAGCAGCGTAGCGACTAGCGTCATAAAAGAGACCCAGTACTTC,CASSVATSVIKETQYF
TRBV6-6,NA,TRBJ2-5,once,TGTGCCAGCAGTTACGGCAGTCCCCAAGAGACCCAGTACTTC,CASSYGSPQETQYF
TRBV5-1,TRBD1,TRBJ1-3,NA,TGCGCCAGCAGGGGACAGGGGGCTTCTGGAAACACCATATATTTT,CASRGQGASGNTIYF
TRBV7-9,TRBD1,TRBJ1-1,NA,TGTGCCAGCAGCCAGGACAGGGTGAGGAACACTGAAGCTTTCTTT,CASSQDRVRNTEAFF
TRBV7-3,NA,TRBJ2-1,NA,TGTGCCAGCAGCTTAGCCAGGGATGAGCAGTTCTTC,CASSLARDEQFF
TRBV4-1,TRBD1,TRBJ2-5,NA,TGCGCCAGCAGCCAAGTGCGAAAATTACAGGGGGCGAACCAAGAGACCCAGTACTTC,CASSQVRKLQGANQETQYF
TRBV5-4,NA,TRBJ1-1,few,TGTGCCAGCAGCTTGGACGCGGGTTTAACTGAAGCTTTCTTT,CASSLDAGLTEAFF
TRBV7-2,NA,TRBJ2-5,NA,TGTGCCAGCAGCTTGAACGTTAAAGAGACCCAGTACTTC,CASSLNVKETQYF
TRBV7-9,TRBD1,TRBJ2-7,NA,TGTGCCAGCCACCTCGGGACAGGACCCTACGAGCAGTACTTC,CASHLGTGPYEQYF
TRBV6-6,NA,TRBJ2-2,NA,TGTGCCAGCAGTCAGGGAACGGAGCTGTTTTTT,CASSQGTELFF
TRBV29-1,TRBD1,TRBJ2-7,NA,TGCAGCGCAAGGGGACAGGGGTCCTACGAGCAGTACTTC,CSARGQGSYEQYF
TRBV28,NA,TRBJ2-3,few,TGTGCCAGCAGTCCGATGGATACGCAGTATTTT,CASSPMDTQYF
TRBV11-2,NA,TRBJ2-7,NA,TGTGCCAGCAGCTTAGGTCCGGCAGGGATCCCCTACGAGCAGTACTTC,CASSLGPAGIPYEQYF
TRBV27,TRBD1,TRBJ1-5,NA,TGTGCCAGCAGTCCGCATAGGACAGGGCGAAATAGCAATCAGCCCCAGCATTTT,CASSPHRTGRNSNQPQHF
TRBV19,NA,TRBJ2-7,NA,TGTGCCAGTAGTATAGTCTATGGAGCCTACGAGCAGTACTTC,CASSIVYGAYEQYF
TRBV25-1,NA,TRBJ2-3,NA,TGTGCCAGCAGTGAATATCAACGGAGGGGGCCAGATACGCAGTATTTT,CASSEYQRRGPDTQYF
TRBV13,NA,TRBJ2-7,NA,TGTGCCAGCAGCCATCGGTGGGAGCAGTACTTC,CASSHRWEQYF
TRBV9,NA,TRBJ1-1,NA,TGTGCCAGCAGCGTAGGTGTAGGGGGGGAAGCTTTCTTT,CASSVGVGGEAFF